The T cell receptor (beta chain) described here comes from a study of blood T cells in healthy people across ages. The authors ran a second PCR of roughly 6 to 12 cycles using a sample-barcoded 5' primer and a J-beta primer mix. TCRdb itself ran the 5' RACE reads through MiXCR, one entry per CDR3 protein. The table includes 700,000 or so distinct CDR3 sequences, 40% to 50% detected once. The sample consisted of blood. The TCR originated in an elderly man in good health.

DNA of the CDR3: TGTGCCAGCAGTTTGTGGGCTAGCGATGGGACCGGGGAGCTGTTTTTT. Protein: CASSLWASDGTGELFF. This chain uses TRBV27 with TRBJ2-2; TRBD2 might be the D (6 bases). CDR1 and CDR2 from the germline V gene are MNHEY and SMNVEV (reference sequence). V was clipped by 3 bases and J by 5 bases, with 16 bases between them. The CDR3 totals 16 residues.